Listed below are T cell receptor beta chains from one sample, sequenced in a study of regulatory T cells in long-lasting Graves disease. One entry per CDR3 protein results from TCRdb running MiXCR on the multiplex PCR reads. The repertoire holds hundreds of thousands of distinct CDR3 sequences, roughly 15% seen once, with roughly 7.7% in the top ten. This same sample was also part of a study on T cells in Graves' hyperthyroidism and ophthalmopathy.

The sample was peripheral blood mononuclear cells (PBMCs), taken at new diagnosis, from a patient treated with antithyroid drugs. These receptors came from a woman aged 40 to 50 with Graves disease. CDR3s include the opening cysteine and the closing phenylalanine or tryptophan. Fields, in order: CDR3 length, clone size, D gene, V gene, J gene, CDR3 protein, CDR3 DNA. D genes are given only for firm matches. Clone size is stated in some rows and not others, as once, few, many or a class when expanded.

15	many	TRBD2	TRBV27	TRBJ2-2	CASRLGTSGTGELFF	TGTGCCAGCAGACTTGGGACTAGCGGCACCGGGGAGCTGTTTTTT
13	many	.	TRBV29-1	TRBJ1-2	CSVEDRGRGGYTF	TGCAGCGTTGAAGACCGGGGACGGGGAGGCTACACCTTC
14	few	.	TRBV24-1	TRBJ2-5	CATSDDDARETQYF	TGTGCCACCAGTGACGACGACGCGAGGGAGACCCAGTACTTC
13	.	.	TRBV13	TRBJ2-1	CASSPKLYNEQFF	TGTGCCAGCAGCCCTAAGCTCTACAATGAGCAGTTCTTC
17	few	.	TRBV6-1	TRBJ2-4	CASTGKLGNLAKNIQYF	TGTGCCAGCACCGGTAAACTGGGAAACCTAGCCAAAAACATTCAGTACTTC
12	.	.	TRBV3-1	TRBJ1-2	CASSLQSSGYTF	TGTGCCAGCAGCTTACAGTCTTCTGGCTACACCTTC
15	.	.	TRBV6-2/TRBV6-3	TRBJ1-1	CASSYSWGPVTEAFF	TGTGCCAGCAGTTACTCTTGGGGCCCGGTTACTGAAGCTTTCTTT
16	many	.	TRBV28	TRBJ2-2	CASTDIRDPLDGELFF	TGTGCCAGCACCGATATCCGGGACCCCCTCGACGGGGAGCTGTTTTTT
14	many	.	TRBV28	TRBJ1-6	CASSPRWRDSPLHF	TGTGCCAGCAGCCCGAGGTGGAGGGATTCACCCCTCCACTTT
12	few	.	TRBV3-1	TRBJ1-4	CASTSGNEKLFF	TGTGCCAGCACGTCAGGGAATGAAAAACTGTTTTTT